Given below is one TCR beta chain in context. Its target is not known. The sequenced cases were selected for having the highest brain T cell transcript signatures. Before surgery, patients took at least one anti-epileptic drug. The data are from a study of brain T cells in children with intractable seizures. Study conclusions and caveats: HCMV serostatus was not known, and viral specificity came from CDR3 similarity only. Clones missing pre-surgery may reflect undersampling of that blood sample.

Assay used: immunoSEQ multiplex PCR; TCRdb lists only in-frame clones, some missing. The sample has around 100,000 clones, 94% seen once; the top ten hold around 4%. V was cut by 0 bases and J by 4 bases, with 16 bases left in between. CDR1 and CDR2 from the germline V gene are MGHRA and YSYEKL. The CDR3 is 17 amino acids. This sample comprised peripheral blood, obtained at surgery. The clonotype comes from a boy younger than two with hemimegalencephaly and intractable seizures. The chain joins TRBV4-1 to TRBJ2-1; D unclear. The CDR3 protein is CASSQELSRAPYNEQFF. The CDR3 DNA is TGCGCCAGCAGCCAAGAACTATCACGAGCGCCATACAATGAGCAGTTCTTC.